This T cell receptor (beta chain) appears in the sequencing data of a study of blood T cell repertoires in COVID-19. Study background: From the United States, Italy and Spain came samples of acute and convalescent COVID-19. In each case, the material was cDNA or gDNA derived from T cells, B-cell-depleted T cells, or PBMCs.

Trimming cost V 2 bases and J 2 bases; bases outside gene matches: 6. The germline V gene encodes CDR1 SGHAT and CDR2 FQNNGV. This CDR3 is built from 15 residues. One Seattle source followed patients from active infection through their disease course. Clones were sequenced by immunoSEQ multiplex PCR, and TCRdb holds only the in-frame ones, with some missing. Of approximately 270,000 clones listed, 70% to 90% are singletons. This TCR was sampled from a woman aged 25 to 45 with COVID-19, enrolled during active disease. The sequenced sample consisted of peripheral blood. This sequence joins TRBV11-2 and TRBJ2-7, with TRBD1 identical over 7 bases. The CDR3 region has the DNA TGTGCCAGCAGCTTACGGTTCAGGGGGACCTACGAGCAGTACGTC. It yields the protein CASSLRFRGTYEQYV.